The present entry profiles one TCR beta chain with its context. Its antigen remains unknown. This sample is part of a study of beta chain features in type 1 diabetes. In the study overall: All samples yielded over 95,000,000 examined sorted cells. Notes on the study in general: Patients with Type 1 diabetes showed moderately but significantly shorter TCRB CDR3s in all four CD4+ subsets.

cDNA synthesis used the whole RNA isolate, giving expressed TCRB sequences. Clones were sequenced by immunoSEQ multiplex PCR, and TCRdb holds only the in-frame ones, with some missing. Of some 150,000 clones listed, around an eighth are singletons. The CDR3 covers 13 residues. The junction had 10 bases not matched to a gene; V was cut back by 8 bases and J by 9 bases. Per germline, CDR1 KGHSH and CDR2 LQKENI. The clonotype originates from a man in his late teens or twenties with type 1 diabetes. The gene calls are TRBV18 and TRBJ2-1; TRBD1 agrees at 7 bases. Sequenced sample: central memory CD4+ T cells from blood. The CDR3 nucleotides are TGTGCCAGCACCCGGCAGGGGGACAGTGAGCAGTTCTTC. Amino acid sequence: CASTRQGDSEQFF.